This TCR beta chain appears in the sequencing data of a study of vaccination effects on CD4 cells after COVID-19. Study conclusions and caveats: Convalescent patients were few in the study, and early post-infection timepoints were absent.

The protocol was immunoSEQ multiplex PCR, while the TCRdb copy is restricted to in-frame clones and leaves out a portion. The table includes approximately 74,000 clones, 65% to 85% detected once. Antigen-specific CD4+ T cells were expanded (with viral peptide pools) by the ViraFEST assay ahead of sequencing. When nine to ten days of culture had elapsed, CD4+ T cells were isolated. Previously uninfected by SARS-CoV-2, the vaccine recipients also showed negative nucleocapsid antibodies. They grew two million PBMC in each well, adding around 10 IU/ml IL-2 and 10 ug/ml peptides. In its sample, this clone was seen once. The antigen remains unidentified. After removal of 0 bases from V and 5 bases from J, the junction contained 10 bases not matched to a gene. Germline CDR1 SGHRS, CDR2 YFSETQ. The CDR3 is made up of 17 amino acids.

The TCR originated in a human donor who received a COVID-19 vaccine. This rearrangement joins TRBV5-1 to TRBJ2-3, with 9 nucleotides matching TRBD1. The material sequenced was CD4+ T cells from PBMCs cultured with HCoV-NL63 spike peptides, taken before COVID-19 vaccination. The CDR3 sequence: CASSLGQSGTGLDTQYF. CDR3 nucleotide sequence: TGCGCCAGCAGCTTGGGGCAGTCCGGGACAGGGTTAGATACGCAGTATTTT.